The 21 T cell receptor beta chains below come from one sample, sequenced in a study of blood T cell repertoires in COVID-19. The data were produced by immunoSEQ multiplex PCR, yet TCRdb's version contains in-frame clones alone and is incomplete. This table has roughly 190,000 clones, under 80% appearing once. The sample was PBMCs or T cells enriched from blood (not recorded which). The receptors stem from a woman in her 50s with acute COVID-19.

This chain connects TRBV2 to TRBJ1-3, with TRBD1 matching 10 bases. Germline V gene lookup returns CDR1 SNHLY and CDR2 FYNNEI. V shed 7 bases, J shed 2 bases, and the junction held 5 bases outside the gene matches. CDR3 length: 15 amino acids. CDR3 amino acids: CASIRDRGTGNTIYF. The DNA for the CDR3 is TGTGCCAGCATCAGGGACAGGGGAACTGGAAACACCATATATTTT.

J is TRBJ1-1 and V is TRBV28; 7 nucleotides agree with TRBD1. J gave up 1 base and V 3 bases, and 14 bases lay outside the gene matches. Germline-derived CDR1 and CDR2 are MDHEN and SYDVKM. The CDR3 totals 18 residues. The CDR3 region is CASSFPLLTGVRNTEAFF. CDR3 sequence (DNA): TGTGCCAGCAGTTTTCCTCTACTAACAGGGGTTCGGAACACTGAAGCTTTCTTT.

The chain couples TRBV11-2 to TRBJ1-2; possibly TRBD1 for D (5 bases). Germline CDR1 is SGHAT and CDR2 is FQNNGV. The V end was cut by 1 base, the J end by 5 bases, with 17 bases between. CDR3 length: 16 residues. CDR3 region: CASSLGGHGARYGYTF. The CDR3 DNA reads as TGTGCCAGCAGCTTAGGAGGACATGGGGCGCGATATGGCTACACCTTC.

The CDR3 DNA reads as TGTGCCAGCAACATCGCGGCCAAGCCGAATGGCTACACCTTC. Translating gives CASNIAAKPNGYTF. This rearrangement joins TRBV6-5 to TRBJ1-2; D gene ambiguous. CDR1 is MNHEY, CDR2 SVGAGI, per germline. CDR3 length: 14 amino acids. V was shortened by 7 bases and J by 6 bases, with 18 bases between the two germline ends.

In this sample, this clone turned up a few times. The V call is TRBV6-1, the J call TRBJ1-2, with D tentatively TRBD1 (6 bases). Germline CDR1 MNHNS, CDR2 SASEGT. V lost 0 bases to trimming and J lost 3 bases, with 8 bases between them. The CDR3 has 14 residues. CDR3 sequence reads: CASSEARGDYGYTF. The CDR3 DNA follows: TGTGCCAGCAGTGAAGCCAGGGGAGACTATGGCTACACCTTC.

The V and J genes are TRBV3-1 (or the pseudogene TRBV3-2) and TRBJ1-6; weak D call: TRBD1 (5 bases). The germline V gene encodes CDR1 LGHDT and CDR2 YNNKEL (reference sequence). The CDR3 contains 13 residues. Trimming took 4 bases from V and 8 from J, leaving 9 bases between them. This CDR3 reads CASSRQIYSPLHF. In DNA form, the CDR3 reads TGTGCCAGCAGCCGACAGATTTATTCACCCCTCCACTTT.

This chain connects TRBV19 to TRBJ2-7, with 7 bases identical to TRBD1. J was trimmed by 7 bases and V by 4 bases; bases with no gene match: 4. Germline CDR1 is LNHDA and CDR2 is SQIVND (reference sequence). This CDR3 is built from 12 residues. This chain's CDR3 is CASSTRQGEQYV. The DNA of the CDR3 is TGTGCCAGTAGTACCCGACAGGGAGAGCAGTACGTC.

The chain carries TRBV11-3 and TRBJ2-1; possible D gene TRBD2, 6 bases. V was cut by 4 bases and J by 7 bases, with 11 bases left in between. The CDR3 loop spans 13 amino acids. Germline V gives CDR1 SGHNT, CDR2 YENEEA. CDR3 loop: CASSSGGSNEQFF. CDR3 DNA sequence: TGTGCCAGCAGCTCCGGGGGTTCTAATGAGCAGTTCTTC.

The chain uses TRBV4-1 and TRBJ1-5; 12 bases match TRBD1. With V trimmed by 4 bases and J by 6 bases, 4 bases remained unmatched. The CDR3 has 15 residues. Germline V CDR1 and CDR2: MGHRA, YSYEKL. The CDR3 is CASSRDRGRGQPQHF. As DNA, the CDR3 is TGCGCCAGCAGCCGGGACAGGGGGCGCGGTCAGCCCCAGCATTTT.

This chain connects TRBV28 to TRBJ2-3, with 9 bases that match TRBD2. The V and J ends lost 6 bases and 2 bases, in that order; junction bases with no gene match: 12. There are 17 residues in the CDR3. Germline CDR1 reads MDHEN; CDR2 reads SYDVKM. CDR3: CASSAHERGASTDTQYF. The CDR3 DNA reads as TGTGCCAGCAGCGCCCATGAGCGGGGGGCCTCCACAGATACGCAGTATTTT.

The V and J genes are TRBV6-5 and TRBJ2-1, with 9 bases aligning to TRBD1. The CDR3 consists of 14 residues. V was clipped by 6 bases and J by 10 bases; unmatched bases: 10. Germline CDR1 reads MNHEY; CDR2 reads SVGAGI. For the CDR3, the DNA is TGTGCCAGCAGAGACCCCGGACAGGGGTACGAGCAGTTCTTC. Translating gives CASRDPGQGYEQFF.

This chain connects TRBV6-5 to TRBJ1-5; perhaps TRBD1 as D (6 bases). This CDR3 has 15 residues. V gave up 8 bases and J gave up 7 bases, with 21 bases separating them. Germline V gene data show CDR1 as MNHEY and CDR2 as SVGAGI. CDR3 nucleotides: TGTGCCAGCCGGTACCCCGGGACAACAACCCAGCCCCAGCATTTT. It specifies CASRYPGTTTQPQHF.

This clone was detected once. The V and J genes are TRBV28 and TRBJ1-2; 10 bases match TRBD1. V lost 6 bases and J lost 5; bases outside the gene matches: 18. The germline CDR1 and CDR2 sequences are MDHEN and SYDVKM. CDR3 size: 18 residues. The CDR3 here is CASSSTGERDRGHYGYTF. CDR3 nucleotide sequence: TGTGCCAGCAGCTCAACCGGGGAACGGGACAGGGGTCATTATGGCTACACCTTC.

The V and J genes are TRBV19 and TRBJ1-5; the match to TRBD1 covers 7 bases. Germline loops: CDR1 LNHDA, CDR2 SQIVND (reference sequence). The CDR3 runs 14 residues. The junction had 6 bases not matched to a gene; V was cut back by 3 bases and J by 7 bases. CDR3 coding DNA: TGTGCCAGTAGTATTAGGGACAGTAAACAGCCCCAGCATTTT. Protein product: CASSIRDSKQPQHF. Filled out from reference TRBV19 and TRBJ1-5, the complete variable domain reads DGGITQSPKYLFRKEGQNVTLSCEQNLNHDAMYWYRQDPGQGLRLIYYSQIVNDFQKGDIAEGYSVSREKKESFPLTVTSAQKNPTAFYLCASSIRDSKQPQHFGDGTRLSIL.

The V and J genes are TRBV5-1 and TRBJ1-3; D perhaps matches TRBD1 (5 bases). Trimming cost V 3 bases and J 1 base, with 14 bases left between them. The CDR3 runs to 16 residues. Germline assignment: CDR1 SGHRS and CDR2 YFSETQ. The CDR3 is CASSWTPFRSGNTIYF. CDR3 DNA: TGCGCCAGCAGCTGGACACCGTTCAGGTCTGGAAACACCATATATTTT. Full variable domain (outside the CDR3, taken from reference TRBV5-1 and TRBJ1-3): KAGVTQTPRYLIKTRGQQVTLSCSPISGHRSVSWYQQTPGQGLQFLFEYFSETQRNKGNFPGRFSGRQFSNSRSEMNVSTLELGDSALYLCASSWTPFRSGNTIYFGEGSWLTVV.

The chain couples TRBV7-2 to TRBJ1-1; D unresolved. Germline V gene lookup returns CDR1 SGHTA and CDR2 FQGNSA. The CDR3 is 15 residues long. V was trimmed by 5 bases and J by 0 bases, leaving 13 bases between them. The CDR3 loop is CASSHLGLVNTEAFF. CDR3 nucleotides: TGTGCCAGCAGCCACCTAGGACTGGTGAACACTGAAGCTTTCTTT.

The V and J genes are TRBV19 and TRBJ1-1; D might be TRBD1 (6 bases). Trimming pared 9 bases from V and 4 bases from J, leaving 12 bases between. The CDR3 loop spans 12 amino acids. Germline V gives CDR1 LNHDA, CDR2 SQIVND (reference sequence). The CDR3 loop is CASNRVPTEAFF. CDR3 coding DNA: TGTGCCAGCAACAGGGTCCCCACTGAAGCTTTCTTT.

This chain joins TRBV13 and TRBJ2-3; 11 bases are shared with TRBD2. V dropped 11 bases and J dropped 3; count of bases not matched to a gene: 10. This CDR3 has 15 amino acids. Per the germline V gene, CDR1 is PRHDT and CDR2 is FYEKMQ (reference sequence). CDR3 sequence: CAAAWLAGGTDTQYF. Here the CDR3 DNA reads TGTGCCGCCGCCTGGCTAGCGGGGGGTACAGATACGCAGTATTTT. Using reference TRBV13 and TRBJ2-3 for the parts outside the CDR3, the full variable domain is AAGVIQSPRHLIKEKRETATLKCYPIPRHDTVYWYQQGPGQDPQFLISFYEKMQSDKGSIPDRFSAQQFSDYHSELNMSSLELGDSALYFCAAAWLAGGTDTQYFGPGTRLTVL.

The gene calls are TRBV4-3 and TRBJ1-1; the match to TRBD1 covers 10 bases. CDR3 length equals 17 residues. Trimming took 4 bases from V and 1 from J; bases not matched to a gene: 9. Germline CDR1 and CDR2: LGHNA and YSLEER. The CDR3: CASSRDRGRHENTEAFF. Here the CDR3 DNA reads TGCGCCAGCAGCCGCGACAGGGGGCGACATGAGAACACTGAAGCTTTCTTT.

The gene calls are TRBV27 and TRBJ2-7; a weak D match, TRBD1 (6 bases). CDR3 length: 14 amino acids. Germline-derived CDR1 and CDR2 are MNHEY and SMNVEV (reference sequence). The V and J ends lost 0 bases and 1 base respectively, with 7 bases between them. The CDR3 sequence is CASSLSGTSYEQYV. CDR3 nucleotides: TGTGCCAGCAGTTTATCCGGGACATCCTACGAGCAGTACGTC.

This chain uses TRBV9 with TRBJ1-1; D possibly corresponds to TRBD1 (6 bases). Germline-derived CDR1 and CDR2 are SGDLS and YYNGEE. The germline V and J ends were trimmed by 0 bases and 1 base, with 7 bases remaining between them. The CDR3 has 14 residues. The CDR3 DNA follows: TGTGCCAGCAGCGTAGAACAGGGGAACACTGAAGCTTTCTTT. Its protein is CASSVEQGNTEAFF.